Listed here are 9 T cell receptor beta chains from one sample, sequenced in a study of identical twins. TCRdb processed the 5' RACE reads anew with MiXCR; each CDR3 protein has one entry. The table records some 500,000 distinct CDR3 sequences, 9.6% of them present only once. These data also featured in a second study, about yellow fever vaccine responses in identical twins.

Source material: PBMCs. Source of these receptors: a woman aged 18-30 years in good health.

The sample holds many counts of this clonotype. J is TRBJ1-4 and V is TRBV15; 7 bases are shared with TRBD1. V dropped 4 bases and J dropped 6; count of bases not matched to a gene: 8. Germline CDR1 and CDR2: LNHNV and YYDKDF (reference sequence). The CDR3 covers 15 residues. The CDR3 nucleotides are TGTGCCACCAGCACCAGACAGGGTATTGATGAAAAACTGTTTTTT. It yields the protein CATSTRQGIDEKLFF. Based on the CDR3 plus reference TRBV15 and TRBJ1-4, the full variable domain is DAMVIQNPRYQVTQFGKPVTLSCSQTLNHNVMYWYQQKSSQAPKLLFHYYDKDFNNEADTPDNFQSRRPNTSFCFLDIRSPGLGDTAMYLCATSTRQGIDEKLFFGSGTQLSVL.

This clonotype turned up a few times. This chain uses TRBV20-1 with TRBJ2-3; D is uncertain. Deletions cut 4 bases from V and 2 bases from J, with 16 bases between. CDR3 length equals 15 residues. From germline, CDR1 is DFQATT and CDR2 SNEGSKA (reference sequence). This CDR3 reads CSAKGPLTFTDTQYF. CDR3 nucleotides: TGCAGTGCTAAAGGGCCTCTCACATTCACAGATACGCAGTATTTT.

This chain links TRBV7-6 with TRBJ2-7; 7 bases agree with TRBD2. Germline V gives CDR1 SGHVS, CDR2 FNYEAQ. V lost 5 bases to trimming and J lost 3 bases; unmatched junction nucleotides: 7. This CDR3 spans 14 amino acids. This chain's CDR3 is CASSGPGGGYEQYF. The CDR3 DNA reads TGTGCCAGCAGCGGGCCGGGAGGCGGCTACGAGCAGTACTTC.

The CDR3: CASSQVALADNSYEQYF. Here the CDR3 DNA reads TGCGCCAGCAGCCAAGTAGCGCTAGCGGATAACTCCTACGAGCAGTACTTC. This chain connects TRBV4-1 to TRBJ2-7, with 7 bases identical to TRBD2. Germline V lookup: CDR1 MGHRA, CDR2 YSYEKL. V lost 1 base and J lost 0; bases outside the gene matches: 9. The CDR3 loop spans 17 amino acids.

This clonotype was counted between two and nine times. The J gene is TRBJ1-2, the V gene TRBV7-2, with D uncertain. The CDR3 is 14 amino acids. V was trimmed by 4 bases and J by 7 bases, leaving 16 bases between them. Germline V gene data show CDR1 as SGHTA and CDR2 as FQGNSA. CDR3 in DNA: TGTGCCAGCAGCTCTTCCTCCAAGGAATCTGGCTACACCTTC. Protein sequence: CASSSSSKESGYTF.

This clonotype came up a few times. V gene TRBV4-2 combines with J gene TRBJ2-1, with TRBD2 identical over 10 bases. The CDR3 is made up of 14 amino acids. The germline CDR1 and CDR2 sequences are LGHNA and YNFKEQ. Germline trimming cut 0 bases from V and 10 bases from J; bases unmatched to any gene: 3. CDR3 loop: CASSQDGTSDEQFF. Written as DNA, the CDR3 is TGTGCCAGCAGCCAAGATGGGACTAGCGACGAGCAGTTCTTC.

At least ten counts were recorded for this clonotype. The chain recombines TRBV3-1 with TRBJ1-4; 8 bases agree with TRBD1. The CDR3 is made up of 15 amino acids. Per the germline V gene, CDR1 is LGHDT and CDR2 is YNNKEL (reference sequence). V trimming: 5 bases; J trimming: 0 bases; junction bases outside the gene matches: 2. The CDR3 loop reads CASSAQGATNEKLFF. In DNA, the CDR3 is TGTGCCAGCAGCGCACAGGGGGCAACTAATGAAAAACTGTTTTTT.

V and J are TRBV20-1 and TRBJ2-2; D is uncertain. Looked up from germline, CDR1 is DFQATT and CDR2 is SNEGSKA (reference sequence). The CDR3 contains 13 residues. Trimming cost V 1 base and J 0 bases, with 3 bases left between them. Written as DNA, the CDR3 is TGCAGTGCTAGAGGATCGAACACCGGGGAGCTGTTTTTT. The encoded protein is CSARGSNTGELFF.

V gene TRBV7-2 combines with J gene TRBJ2-7, with TRBD1 as a possible D gene (7 bases). CDR3 length equals 14 residues. Trimming took off 2 bases at V and 3 bases at J, with 11 bases between the two ends. CDR1 is SGHTA, CDR2 FQGNSA, per germline. CDR3 nucleotides: TGTGCCAGCAGCTTAAGGGGGCGGGGCTACGAGCAGTACTTC. Protein product: CASSLRGRGYEQYF.